The 12 T cell receptor beta chains reported below all come from one sample, sequenced in a study of cytomegalovirus exposure and HLA in healthy donors (dated by TCRdb to 2015 to 2018). Libraries were prepared through the immunoSEQ multiplex PCR assay. A mixture of 60 forward primers for TCR Vbeta segments and 13 reverse primers for TCR Jbeta segments was used in the multiplex PCR. TCRdb stores this immuneACCESS table with in-frame sequences only. Part of the clones is absent; in the studies checked, under half of the shortfall reflects unresolved V genes, and no reason is known for the rest. This sample gives 150,000 to 200,000 clones in total; approximately 80% of them show up just once. About 3.4% of the sample comes from the top ten. Input material: PBMCs. These receptors all stem from a male donor in good health and CMV-seronegative.

This clone has only one observation. The chain uses TRBV13 and TRBJ2-7, with D possibly being TRBD1 (6 bases). Germline V CDR1 and CDR2: PRHDT, FYEKMQ (reference sequence). There are 14 residues in the CDR3. V shed 5 bases and J shed 1 base, with 12 bases lying between them. CDR3 DNA: TGTGCCAGCAGCCCCCGAGGACAGTCCTACGAGCAGTACTTC. This gives the protein CASSPRGQSYEQYF. Complete variable domain (other parts from reference TRBV13 and TRBJ2-7): AAGVIQSPRHLIKEKRETATLKCYPIPRHDTVYWYQQGPGQDPQFLISFYEKMQSDKGSIPDRFSAQQFSDYHSELNMSSLELGDSALYFCASSPRGQSYEQYFGPGTRLTVT.

This CDR3 reads CASSDPDRDRGSKNIQYF. The CDR3 DNA is TGTGCCAGCAGCGACCCCGACCGGGACAGGGGATCCAAAAACATTCAGTACTTC. The chain joins TRBV7-9 to TRBJ2-4, with 10 bases that match TRBD1. Germline V gene data show CDR1 as SEHNR and CDR2 as FQNEAQ (reference sequence). The CDR3 has 18 residues. V lost 5 bases and J lost 2; bases outside the gene matches: 12.

This sequence joins TRBV20-1 and TRBJ1-1; 7 bases map to TRBD1. Germline V gene lookup returns CDR1 DFQATT and CDR2 SNEGSKA (reference sequence). The CDR3 spans 11 residues. The CDR3 protein is CGRTGNTEAFF. The CDR3 nucleotides read TGCGGTCGGACAGGGAACACTGAAGCTTTCTTT.

This chain links TRBV9 with TRBJ1-1; D ambiguous. Germline CDR1 is SGDLS and CDR2 is YYNGEE. CDR3 length equals 14 residues. V dropped 2 bases and J dropped 0 bases, with 8 bases sitting between them. CDR3 in amino acids: CASSVSQMNTEAFF. For the CDR3, the DNA is TGTGCCAGCAGCGTGTCCCAGATGAACACTGAAGCTTTCTTT.

This chain connects TRBV5-1 to TRBJ1-2; 8 nucleotides agree with TRBD1. Trimming removed 6 bases from V and 8 bases from J; junction bases left unmatched: 15. CDR1 is SGHRS and CDR2 is YFSETQ in the germline V gene. The CDR3 extends over 15 amino acids. CDR3 DNA sequence: TGCGCCAGCACCCCTCGGGGTCAGGGGGCGGGAGGCTACACCTTC. This sequence encodes CASTPRGQGAGGYTF.

The chain is built from TRBV5-1 and TRBJ2-3, with 8 bases matching TRBD2. CDR1 is SGHRS, CDR2 YFSETQ, per germline. V shed 0 bases, J shed 3 bases, and the junction held 9 bases outside the gene matches. The length of the CDR3 is 17 residues. The CDR3 bases are TGCGCCAGCAGCTTGGATCCAGCGGGGGCTCGGACAGATACGCAGTATTTT. The encoded protein is CASSLDPAGARTDTQYF.

This clone appeared a few times. For the CDR3, the DNA is TGTGCCAGCAGTTTATGGGCTTCAGCTAACTATGGCTACACCTTC. Its translation is CASSLWASANYGYTF. This rearrangement joins TRBV27 to TRBJ1-2, with D unclear. V shed 1 base and J shed 0 bases, with 9 bases lying between them. This CDR3 has 15 amino acids. The germline V gene has CDR1 MNHEY and CDR2 SMNVEV (reference sequence).

V and J are TRBV28 and TRBJ1-1, with 7 nucleotides matching TRBD1. This CDR3 spans 15 amino acids. CDR1 and CDR2 from the germline V gene are MDHEN and SYDVKM. V was clipped by 5 bases and J by 1 base; unmatched bases: 7. The CDR3 DNA sequence: TGTGCCAGCAGTCCCGGTGACAGGGCGAACACTGAAGCTTTCTTT. Protein sequence: CASSPGDRANTEAFF. The full variable domain, in which reference TRBV28 and TRBJ1-1 provide the parts outside the CDR3, is DVKVTQSSRYLVKRTGEKVFLECVQDMDHENMFWYRQDPGLGLRLIYFSYDVKMKEKGDIPEGYSVSREKKERFSLILESASTNQTSMYLCASSPGDRANTEAFFGQGTRLTVV.

As for this clone: This sample also contains other DNA sequences that code for the same CDR3. The chain couples TRBV19 to TRBJ2-7; TRBD1 agrees at 7 bases. Per the germline V gene, CDR1 is LNHDA and CDR2 is SQIVND (reference sequence). J lost 3 bases, V lost 6 bases, and 5 bases had no gene match. The CDR3 has 13 amino acids. The CDR3 DNA sequence: TGTGCCAGTAGCCGGGACAGAAACTACGAGCAGTACTTC. As protein: CASSRDRNYEQYF.

The chain employs TRBV30 and TRBJ2-5; 9 bases align to TRBD1. Near its end, the DNA agrees better with TRBJ2-7, so the J call may be wrong. CDR3 length equals 14 residues. Germline CDR1 and CDR2: GTSNPN and SVGIG (reference sequence). The CDR3 coding sequence is TGTGCCTGGGAGACGGGACAGGGAATGGACGAGCAGTACTTC. Amino acids: CAWETGQGMDEQYF.

The chain employs TRBV11-2 and TRBJ2-5; 10 bases agree with TRBD1. CDR3 size: 16 residues. Germline loops: CDR1 SGHAT, CDR2 FQNNGV. The V segment lost 5 bases and the J segment 4 bases; nucleotides outside the gene matches: 10. The CDR3 nucleotides are TGTGCCAGCAGCCCCCGGGGGGGGACAGGGGCAGAGACCCAGTACTTC. This gives the protein CASSPRGGTGAETQYF.

The CDR3 nucleotides read TGTGCCAGCAGTCCCTCCGGGACAGGGGTAATATACGAGCAGTACTTC. Translated: CASSPSGTGVIYEQYF. V gene TRBV28 combines with J gene TRBJ2-7; 10 bases match TRBD1. V trimming: 5 bases; J trimming: 4 bases; junction bases outside the gene matches: 11. This CDR3 region has 16 residues. Germline-derived CDR1 and CDR2 are MDHEN and SYDVKM. Full variable domain (rest looked up from reference TRBV28 and TRBJ2-7): DVKVTQSSRYLVKRTGEKVFLECVQDMDHENMFWYRQDPGLGLRLIYFSYDVKMKEKGDIPEGYSVSREKKERFSLILESASTNQTSMYLCASSPSGTGVIYEQYFGPGTRLTVT.